This record covers a single T cell receptor beta chain. Its specificity is unknown. This specimen belongs to a study of T cell repertoires in cytomegalovirus infection. Study-wide context: Matching HLA type, along with CMV infection, was indicated by public TCR beta signatures.

TCRdb re-called the reads with MiXCR, one entry per CDR3 protein. Altogether hundreds of thousands of distinct CDR3 sequences are present, about 42% being singletons, with the ten largest covering about 45%. Study-wide results and limits: Cumulated frequencies of public TCR beta families served to identify carriers of CMV plus the relevant HLA.

J was trimmed by 1 base and V by 5 bases; bases with no gene match: 6. The CDR3 length is 16 residues. Germline V CDR1 and CDR2: SGHVS, FQNEAQ. The rearrangement uses TRBV7-8 and TRBJ2-1; TRBD2 matches at 9 bases. This material consisted of cultured PBMCs, taken from culture after CMV antigen stimulation. The source of this sequence is a human donor in good health (CMV status not recorded). Some clones in this sample may be carry-over from other donors' samples. The CDR3 sequence is CASSQSGGSSYNEQFF. The CDR3 nucleotides are TGTGCCAGCAGCCAAAGCGGGGGGAGTTCCTACAATGAGCAGTTCTTC.